What follows are 22 T cell receptor beta chains derived from one specimen sequenced in a study of PD-1 blockade in classical Hodgkin lymphoma. The data were produced by immunoSEQ multiplex PCR, yet TCRdb's version contains in-frame clones alone and is incomplete. The sample gives tens of thousands of clones, around 82% of which show up once; about 18% is in the top ten. Sample time point: cycle 4 day 1 (C4D1), after less than 7 weeks of nivolumab. Every one of the patients relapsed after autologous stem cell transplantation (brentuximab vedotin exposure was variable). The input for sequencing was peripheral blood mononuclear cells (PBMCs), taken before the fourth cycle of nivolumab. These receptors were collected from a human donor with classical Hodgkin lymphoma.

The rearrangement uses TRBV7-3 and TRBJ2-3; D remains unclear. Germline-derived CDR1 and CDR2 are SGHTA and FQGTGA. This CDR3 comprises 14 residues. V lost 5 bases to trimming and J lost 3 bases, with 12 bases between them. The CDR3 spells CASSRSVETDTQYF. The CDR3 bases are TGTGCCAGCAGCCGATCTGTTGAGACAGATACGCAGTATTTT.

The chain employs TRBV4-2 and TRBJ1-4; D gene uncertain. Germline CDR1 LGHNA, CDR2 YNFKEQ. There are 15 residues in the CDR3. V lost 0 bases and J 8 bases, leaving 13 bases between the germline ends. CDR3 sequence (DNA): TGTGCCAGCAGCCAAGAGTCGACCCTGGGGGAAAAACTGTTTTTT. As protein: CASSQESTLGEKLFF.

This chain connects TRBV30 to TRBJ1-2, with 10 bases fitting TRBD1. V shed 4 bases, J shed 6 bases, and the junction held 2 bases outside the gene matches. The CDR3 totals 12 residues. Germline assignment: CDR1 GTSNPN and CDR2 SVGIG (reference sequence). Here the CDR3 reads CAWTTGGHGYTF. In nucleotides, the CDR3 is TGTGCCTGGACGACAGGGGGCCATGGCTACACCTTC.

V is TRBV6-5 and J is TRBJ2-1; TRBD1 matches 9 bases. The CDR3 covers 16 residues. From germline, CDR1 is MNHEY and CDR2 SVGAGI. The trim removed 4 bases at V and 6 bases at J, leaving 10 bases unmatched. Here the CDR3 DNA reads TGTGCCAGCAGTTTACGCTCGGGACAGGGTCGCAATGAGCAGTTCTTC. It codes for CASSLRSGQGRNEQFF.

V is TRBV2 and J is TRBJ2-5; TRBD2 matches at 9 bases. Germline CDR1 reads SNHLY; CDR2 reads FYNNEI. The trim removed 10 bases at V and 5 bases at J, leaving 11 bases unmatched. The CDR3 sequence is 14 residues long. CDR3 amino acids: CATKRSLAGETQYF. CDR3 nucleotide sequence: TGTGCCACCAAGAGGTCCCTAGCGGGGGAGACCCAGTACTTC.

The rearrangement uses TRBV4-2 and TRBJ1-6; D uncertain. This CDR3 has 15 amino acids. Germline CDR1 reads LGHNA; CDR2 reads YNFKEQ. Trimming took 4 bases from V and 7 from J, leaving 14 bases between them. The CDR3 DNA reads TGTGCCAGCAGCCGCCGTTTAGGAGCAAATTCACCCCTCCACTTT. Amino acids: CASSRRLGANSPLHF.

The V gene is TRBV28, the J gene TRBJ1-3, with 7 positions matching TRBD1. After removal of 5 bases from V and 0 bases from J, the junction contained 10 bases not matched to a gene. The germline V gene has CDR1 MDHEN and CDR2 SYDVKM. The CDR3 is 17 residues long. This chain's CDR3 is CASSTTGAASSGNTIYF. The CDR3 coding sequence is TGTGCCAGCAGTACCACAGGGGCCGCCTCCTCTGGAAACACCATATATTTT.

CDR3: CASTLIRWNGYTF. The CDR3 coding sequence is TGTGCCAGCACCCTTATTCGGTGGAATGGCTACACCTTC. The chain uses TRBV28 and TRBJ1-2, with unresolved D. Germline CDR1 reads MDHEN; CDR2 reads SYDVKM. CDR3 length: 13 residues. V gave up 7 bases and J gave up 6 bases, with 15 bases separating them.

The V and J genes are TRBV2 and TRBJ1-1; 8 bases match TRBD1. The V gene's germline CDR1 is SNHLY and CDR2 FYNNEI. The CDR3 sequence is 13 residues long. With 7 bases clipped from V and 10 bases from J, the junction kept 11 bases outside the gene matches. The CDR3 DNA sequence: TGTGCCAGCACCCCGGACAGGGAAGTTCGAGCTTTCTTT. Translation: CASTPDREVRAFF.

The chain recombines TRBV7-2 with TRBJ1-2; D uncertain. CDR3 length: 16 amino acids. Germline V gene sequence: CDR1 SGHTA, CDR2 FQGNSA. The ends were cut back, 6 bases at V and 0 bases at J, with 17 bases in the middle. The CDR3 sequence is CASSPYRLLANYGYTF. The DNA of the CDR3 is TGTGCCAGCAGTCCTTATAGACTGCTAGCTAACTATGGCTACACCTTC.

The CDR3 reads CASSQQGIQETQYF. DNA of the CDR3: TGCGCCAGCAGCCAACAGGGAATCCAAGAGACCCAGTACTTC. The chain combines TRBV4-1 with TRBJ2-5; a possible D gene is TRBD1 (5 bases). The ends were cut back, 2 bases at V and 1 base at J, with 8 bases in the middle. CDR1 is MGHRA, CDR2 YSYEKL, per germline. This CDR3 contains 14 residues.

V gene TRBV6-6 combines with J gene TRBJ1-1; the D is unclear. The CDR3 consists of 15 residues. Trimming pared 6 bases from V and 4 bases from J, leaving 18 bases between. The V gene's germline CDR1 is MNHNY and CDR2 SVGAGI (reference sequence). The CDR3 here is CASSLSGPTGTEAFF. The CDR3 DNA sequence: TGTGCCAGCAGCCTTTCCGGCCCCACGGGCACTGAAGCTTTCTTT.

This clone was counted only a few times. The V gene is TRBV2, the J gene TRBJ1-2, with a tentative D call TRBD1 (5 bases). Germline CDR1 and CDR2: SNHLY and FYNNEI. Trimming cost V 6 bases and J 0 bases, with 14 bases left between them. The CDR3 contains 15 residues. The CDR3, as DNA: TGTGCCAGCAGGGGGGGGAAAGCTTCTAACTATGGCTACACCTTC. Protein product: CASRGGKASNYGYTF.

This clone has only a few counts. The chain joins TRBV10-2 to TRBJ2-7, with TRBD1 matching 9 bases. CDR3 length: 15 residues. From germline, CDR1 is WSHSY and CDR2 SAAADI. Unmatched junction bases numbered 10, after V lost 4 bases and J lost 6 bases. The DNA for the CDR3 is TGCGCCAGCAGTGTTTTTGGGACAGGGCCCTCCGAGCAGTACTTC. It specifies CASSVFGTGPSEQYF.

This clone was recorded only once. The chain couples TRBV5-8 to TRBJ2-3, with D unclear. The V end was cut by 4 bases, the J end by 6 bases, with 9 bases between. This CDR3 has 12 amino acids. From germline, CDR1 is SGHTS and CDR2 YDEGEE. CDR3 DNA: TGTGCCAGCAGCCCAATAAGTGATACGCAGTATTTT. It yields the protein CASSPISDTQYF.

The chain uses TRBV9 and TRBJ2-3, with a tentative D call TRBD1 (6 bases). Germline values: CDR1 SGDLS, CDR2 YYNGEE. The CDR3 has 19 residues. Between the trimmed V and J ends, which lost 0 bases and 2 bases, there was a span of 22 bases. CDR3 residues: CASSVGSGGYREITDTQYF. The CDR3 nucleotides read TGTGCCAGCAGCGTAGGTAGTGGTGGCTACAGGGAGATCACAGATACGCAGTATTTT.

The chain employs TRBV11-2 and TRBJ2-5, with 8 bases fitting TRBD2. In germline, CDR1 is SGHAT, CDR2 FQNNGV. J lost 4 bases, V lost 4 bases, and 8 bases had no gene match. The CDR3 runs 15 residues. CDR3 in DNA: TGTGCCAGCAGCTCGGGACTAGGGGATTCAGAGACCCAGTACTTC. Translation: CASSSGLGDSETQYF.

The V and J genes are TRBV10-3 and TRBJ1-4, with 7 bases fitting TRBD1. J was trimmed by 16 bases and V by 4 bases; bases with no gene match: 12. The CDR3 runs 13 residues. The V gene's germline CDR1 is ENHRY and CDR2 SYGVKD. CDR3 DNA sequence: TGTGCCATCAGTGGAACAGGGGAGGGAGTTCGGTTTTTT. This encodes CAISGTGEGVRFF.

The genes are TRBV5-1 and TRBJ1-4, with D possibly being TRBD1 (5 bases). V lost 0 bases and J 5 bases, leaving 11 bases between the germline ends. CDR3 length equals 15 residues. Germline values: CDR1 SGHRS, CDR2 YFSETQ. DNA for the CDR3: TGCGCCAGCAGCTTGGCCTTCGGGGGGAATGAAAAACTGTTTTTT. Its translation: CASSLAFGGNEKLFF.

This clone occurred a few times. The chain links TRBV19 to TRBJ1-1, with unresolved D. V was cut by 6 bases and J by 1 base, with 15 bases left in between. The CDR3 loop spans 15 amino acids. The germline CDR1 and CDR2 sequences are LNHDA and SQIVND (reference sequence). CDR3 in DNA: TGTGCCAGTAGGCAGGACCGCACGTCGAACACTGAAGCTTTCTTT. It translates to CASRQDRTSNTEAFF.

This clone occurred once. This chain connects TRBV7-9 to TRBJ2-3; D is unresolved. V was clipped by 7 bases and J by 5 bases, with 16 bases between them. This CDR3 spans 14 amino acids. Germline CDR1 SEHNR, CDR2 FQNEAQ (reference sequence). CDR3 DNA: TGTGCCAGCACCCCCACGATCGCTAAAGATACGCAGTATTTT. It codes for CASTPTIAKDTQYF.

This chain uses TRBV20-1 with TRBJ2-7, with D unclear. This CDR3 region has 11 residues. V lost 3 bases, J lost 3 bases, and 6 bases lay in between. Germline CDR1 and CDR2: DFQATT and SNEGSKA (reference sequence). The CDR3 DNA follows: TGCAGTGCTAGCGACAACTACGAGCAGTACTTC. Its translation: CSASDNYEQYF.